This T cell receptor beta chain comes out of a study of cytomegalovirus exposure and HLA in healthy donors (dated by TCRdb to 2017 to 2019). Background for the entire study: An earlier analysis of fewer than 750 of the donors reported 276 Gb of sequence data and about 120 million unique TCR beta sequences obtained from roughly 180 million T cells. On average, about 200,000 unique TCR beta nucleotide sequences were sequenced per donor among 350 to 400 genotyped donors of the cohort, with roughly 18% of those sequences being non-productive. The study was designed to test whether signatures of past pathogen exposure could be identified by cataloging public T cell receptors. Every repertoire in the discovery cohort had been generated on one and the same sequencing platform. Roughly five DR-DQ haplotypes were handled as single units for association and clustering, since linkage in the cohort was strong. The study used immunosequencing to profile the T cell repertoires of 600 to 850 subjects and linked those repertoires to cytomegalovirus serostatus. Along with the roughly 670-subject first cohort, a separate validation cohort of over a hundred different subjects was used. HLA typing covered class I and class II loci at four-digit resolution. In a later analysis, previously published TCR beta repertoires from several hundred donors were re-analyzed and high-resolution HLA genotyping was added so that TCR occurrence patterns could be studied. An earlier analysis of approximately 630 of the donors applied high-throughput TCR beta sequencing to assess whether each TCR beta V gene segment acted as functional or pseudogenic. Of the 300 to 450 genotyped donors, less than 85% were placed in the genetic ancestry cluster associated with self-reported Caucasian donors. In the later analysis, no new phenotypic data were used to find candidate immune exposures; instead, reliance was placed on TCR beta sequences and their occurrence across donors. An early release that covered fewer than 800 HLA-typed donors contained approximately 320 gigabases of sequencing data and 65 million to 100 million unique TCR sequences. Donor age, sex, ethnicity and CMV serostatus were compiled together with the repertoire data. Typing coverage differed by locus: A, B, C, DRB1 and DQB1 were typed in about 620-640 donors, DQA1 in 522, DPA1 in around 610, and DPB1 in 400 to 490. A later genetic analysis took genome-wide SNP genotypes for about 65% of the 666 donors and used that subset as a discovery cohort. The study combined high-throughput TCR immunosequencing, statistical association of individual TCRs with disease status, and machine learning to predict cytomegalovirus infection status. The investigation overall reported the following: The authors suggested that the approach could potentially be extended to other disease states and immunological phenotypes. Cytomegalovirus status was reported to be diagnosed by the classifier with high specificity and sensitivity in both the original and validation cohorts. A group of highly shared sequence variants was considered likely to be a technical artifact of the sequencing pipeline. The only immune exposure information available for the cohort was CMV serostatus. Most TCR sequences were seen in very few donors, while some public TCRs were found in many individuals. A later analysis found that TCR association rates varied across HLA loci, with DRB1 alleles showing the most associated TCRs and HLA-C alleles the fewest. According to a later genetic analysis, donors in an Asian-associated ancestry cluster had fewer N-insertions in productive TCRs than the approximately 690-donor mean. Correlated functional status among segregating V segments might reflect linkage disequilibrium, but an unknown experimental factor could not be ruled out. A later genetic analysis associated a missense DCLRE1C variant with V-gene and J-gene trimming of TCR beta chains, and an independent cohort replicated the association. The 87-base-pair reads could not distinguish some IMGT-functional V segments, including TRBV6-2 and TRBV6-3, so those segments were excluded. An earlier analysis of approximately 570 of the donors showed that most TCR beta V segments appeared in productive rearrangements either about 87% or about 30% of the time, which broadly matched IMGT annotations. Sequencing depth was assumed to be roughly uniform across donors in the presence/absence analyses, though that assumption may not hold. In a later analysis, most CMV-associated TCR beta chains were found to appear HLA-restricted, with HLA associations seemingly driven largely by CMV exposure. Because HLA typing was missing for some donors at each locus, association tests included only the typed subset. When HLA alleles, especially DR and DQ, strongly co-occurred, TCR associations were difficult to assign to individual alleles. In vitro tests confirmed that a few of the cytomegalovirus-associated TCR beta chains recognize cytomegalovirus antigens. A later analysis found that HLA-associated TCR beta chains were more clonally expanded and had lower generation probabilities than equally common non-associated chains. At a false discovery rate of 0.05, a later analysis linked around 15,000 TCR beta sequences to specific HLA alleles. In the study, around 160 TCR beta chains were listed as associated with cytomegalovirus. According to a later analysis, parvovirus B19, influenza, CMV and Epstein-Barr virus appeared linked to several top co-occurrence clusters. This cohort had only TCR beta chains sequenced, and the lack of alpha or paired-chain data limited which features could be detected. A further reported finding was that TCR beta sequences accurately predicted the HLA-A and HLA-B alleles for most subjects in the first cohort. The earlier analysis of fewer than 750 of the donors excluded roughly 16 rarely observed V segments, including chromosome 9 orphons, because counts were too low.

Regarding this clone: Its antigen remains undetermined. No much larger clone is present one base from it, and per-base qualities are unavailable.

The junction shows trimming of 4 bases on V and 5 bases on J, and the gene matches do not reach 1 base of it. Sequences SGHKS (CDR1) and YYEKEE (CDR2) are obtained from the germline V gene (reference sequence). The CDR3, cysteine through phenylalanine, is 13 amino acids long. The only DNA kept is the CDR3, 39 bases in frame from the first base. The cohort consisted of 650 to 850 healthy bone marrow donors. All cohort members were sampled while nominally healthy, although unrecorded immune exposures were likely present. The donor was CMV seropositive and was included in the group of about 290 seropositive cohort members. Each donor provided a peripheral blood sample, and peripheral blood mononuclear cells were used for TCR beta sequencing. Genomic DNA was extracted from the blood cell samples with the Qiagen DNeasy Blood Extraction Kit. Library creation used the immunoSEQ multiplex PCR assay. For the multiplex PCR, a mixture combining 60 forward primers for TCR Vbeta segments and 13 reverse primers for TCR Jbeta segments was used. The CDR3 region of rearranged TCR beta genes was amplified from genomic DNA with a multiplex PCR assay. The amplified TCR beta libraries were sequenced on the Illumina HiSeq System as 87-base-pair reads. In the authors' own workflow: A later analysis tallied roughly 80 million unique TCR beta chains across the 550 to 850 repertoires, and approximately 9.9 million of those chains were shared by two or more donors. Raw reads were error-corrected and collapsed into unique sequences by a nearest-neighbor algorithm in which closely related sequences were merged to remove PCR and sequencing errors. Alignment of CDR3 sequences to IMGT reference sequences was used to assign V, D and J gene segments. For a sequence to be retained, at least a six-nucleotide match to both a V gene segment and a J gene segment was required. Rearrangements were called productive when the CDR3 lacked stop codons and stayed in frame with V and J; all others were non-productive. Following IMGT convention, CDR3 was defined as the stretch from the second conserved V-encoded cysteine to the conserved J-encoded phenylalanine. In an earlier analysis of some 550 of the donors, sequences lacking an unambiguous match to a single V gene segment were excluded. An earlier analysis of several hundred of the donors called V segments functional above 56.7% productive rearrangements and segregating when the between-donor standard deviation exceeded 5%. A statistical classification framework was built for diagnosing cytomegalovirus status from the catalog of TCR beta chain sequences. In a later analysis, TCR nucleotide sequences were compared against IMGT/GENE-DB human TR gene sequences so that V and J genes could be assigned. Using the TCRdist pipeline, a later analysis assigned CDR3 sequences along with most-parsimonious VDJ recombination scenarios. In a later analysis, every TCR beta chain was defined by the combination of its CDR3 amino acid sequence and its V-gene family, and reads without a unique V-gene family were dropped. In a later analysis, around 600 highly shared, low-generation-probability nucleotide sequences were removed to address suspected cross-contamination and a sequencing artifact. A later analysis calculated a clonal expansion index for each public chain from normalized within-repertoire ranks of inferred template counts. Generation probabilities in a later analysis came from a VDJ recombination model fitted to out-of-frame rearrangements, and those results were checked against IGoR. A later analysis scored TCR-TCR, TCR-HLA and TCR-CMV co-occurrence with hypergeometric tests, applying a repertoire-size bias correction to TCR pairs. False discovery rates were estimated in a later analysis by permuting HLA or CMV assignments 20 times. A later analysis grouped co-occurring TCRs with DBSCAN, adding TCRdist sequence similarity when clustering within HLA-allele-positive subsets. Repertoires with fewer than 30,000 or more than 120,000 public chains were left out of co-occurrence clustering, as were five repertoires with anomalous nucleotide sharing. As stored in TCRdb, this immuneACCESS dataset retains in-frame rearrangements with V and J assigned. A fraction of the clones does not appear; measured against another copy, unresolved V genes explain less than half of the discrepancy, and the remainder lacks a known reason. V and J calls plus clone size are reproduced from that table; the DNA served to infer D and trimming. The sample table records 140,000 or so clones; roughly 70% of these occur just once. The ten largest make up around 4.5% of the sample.

Material for sequencing was PBMCs. The chain employs TRBV5-5 and TRBJ2-1; TRBD1 agrees with 9 junctional bases. The clonotype originates from a man aged 18 to 35 in good health and CMV-seropositive. CDR3 loop: CASSRDRDNEQFF. The nucleotide sequence is TGTGCCAGCAGCCGGGACAGGGACAATGAGCAGTTCTTC.